This T cell receptor beta chain was obtained from a study of cytomegalovirus exposure and HLA in healthy donors. Study context: Later analysis reported that the approximately 120 validation repertoires shared the platform of the 500 to 850 first-cohort repertoires. Study outcomes and limitations: Among the CMV-associated chains, three were confirmed in vitro as specific for CMV antigens.

This clone was seen only once. Its specificity is not known. Only in-frame clones appear in the TCRdb table, and some are missing; sequencing was by immunoSEQ multiplex PCR. The sample has 80,000 to 100,000 clones, approximately 91% seen once. The CDR3 extends over 16 amino acids. Trimming stripped 3 bases from V and 4 bases from J, with 19 bases between. Germline V gene lookup returns CDR1 SGHRS and CDR2 YFSETQ. The receptor was derived from a man aged 25 to 40 in good health and CMV-seronegative. The specimen was PBMCs. The chain employs TRBV5-1 and TRBJ1-1; D is unresolved. CDR3 coding DNA: TGCGCCAGCAGCTCGGCTCTTCTCCTATCGGGCACTGAAGCTTTCTTT. Its translation: CASSSALLLSGTEAFF.